The present TCR beta chain was sequenced within a study of blood T cell repertoires in COVID-19 (dated by TCRdb to the early 2020s). Broadly, across the study: Collaborator samples came from the United States, Italy and Spain and covered acute and convalescent phases of COVID-19. HLA class I and class II types, where available, came from metadata supplied by the sample provider rather than from assay-based typing. The material from the prospective study consisted of cDNA or gDNA derived from T cells, B-cell-depleted T cells, or PBMCs. Deeply sampled blood TCRbeta repertoires from subjects exposed to, actively infected with, or recovered from COVID-19 were included in the dataset. Samples were obtained from the ongoing ImmuneRACE study (first 160 participants) and from 1,254 subjects provided by 6 global collaborators. Nearly every sample came with metadata listing a de-identified subject ID, COVID-19 status, age in years and sex. The repertoires were made available in a free public database intended to serve as a resource for research on the immune response to SARS-CoV-2.

Whole blood was collected in K2EDTA tubes by collaborating institutions according to the institutions' own protocols. For TCRbeta analysis, collaborators shipped samples as frozen whole blood, isolated PBMCs, or DNA extracted from either of those sample types. CDR3 length: 17 amino acids, cysteine to phenylalanine. The read is trimmed to its CDR3 DNA, 51 bases read in frame from base 1. V is trimmed back by 2 bases and J by 3 bases, and the junction contains 7 bases that no gene match accounts for. The germline V gene (reference sequence) specifies SGHNT as CDR1 and YYREEE as CDR2. Paper-wide results and their limitations: The amount of clinical and demographic metadata varied by source and participant and was provided uncurated.

TCRbeta CDR3 regions were amplified from genomic DNA by means of the immunoSEQ Assay, a bias-controlled multiplex PCR. In the authors' own workflow: The number of nucleated cells in each sample was estimated by amplification of reference gene primers within the assay. To quantify the absolute abundance of each unique TCRbeta CDR3 rearrangement, sequence reads were collapsed and filtered. For each sample, productive Simpson clonality was calculated as the square root of Simpson's diversity index across productive rearrangements. In its TCRdb copy, this immuneACCESS table keeps in-frame sequences only and misses some clones. Where compared with another copy, unresolved V genes explain less than half of these, and the others have no known cause. The DNA gave D and trimming, while V, J and clone size come from that table. The sample table holds roughly 290,000 clones, of which 70% to 90% were seen once. Around 4.2% of the sample is held by the ten biggest clonotypes.

Regarding this clone: Its antigen remains undetermined. No base-level quality is on record; no much larger clone is a single base apart.

Here the chain combines TRBV5-4 and TRBJ2-3; 12 bases in between match TRBD1. The clonotype comes from a woman aged 50 to 60 with active or convalescent COVID-19. The sequenced sample consisted of peripheral blood. The CDR3 protein: CASSFRDRGLMTDTQYF. In nucleotide form, the sequence is TGTGCCAGCAGCTTCCGGGACAGGGGGCTTATGACAGATACGCAGTATTTT. With the portions outside the CDR3 filled from the reference TRBV5-4 and TRBJ2-3 genes, the complete variable region becomes ETGVTQSPTHLIKTRGQQVTLRCSSQSGHNTVSWYQQALGQGPQFIFQYYREEENGRGNFPPRFSGLQFPNYSSELNVNALELDDSALYLCASSFRDRGLMTDTQYFGPGTRLTVL.